This entry is about one T cell receptor beta chain. Assay: immunoSEQ multiplex PCR; the TCRdb copy retains only in-frame clones and omits some. The profile shows some 2.3 million clones, 93% of them singletons. The data were taken from a study of shared clonotypes between healthy human individuals. Per the germline V gene, CDR1 is MGHRA and CDR2 is YSYEKL. The ends lost 0 bases at V and 4 bases at J; junction bases unmatched: 18. This CDR3 has 21 residues. Sequenced: naive CD4+ T cells from PBMCs. Subset: CD45RA+ positively selected. The sequence came from a man between 18 and 29 years old in good health. Some clones in this sample may be carry-over from other donors' samples. The rearrangement joins TRBV4-1 to TRBJ2-2; 9 positions agree with TRBD2. Written as DNA, the CDR3 is TGCGCCAGCAGCCAAGAAAGGTGGATTCAGGCGGGAGGGGACTTCACCGGGGAGCTGTTTTTT. Residues: CASSQERWIQAGGDFTGELFF.